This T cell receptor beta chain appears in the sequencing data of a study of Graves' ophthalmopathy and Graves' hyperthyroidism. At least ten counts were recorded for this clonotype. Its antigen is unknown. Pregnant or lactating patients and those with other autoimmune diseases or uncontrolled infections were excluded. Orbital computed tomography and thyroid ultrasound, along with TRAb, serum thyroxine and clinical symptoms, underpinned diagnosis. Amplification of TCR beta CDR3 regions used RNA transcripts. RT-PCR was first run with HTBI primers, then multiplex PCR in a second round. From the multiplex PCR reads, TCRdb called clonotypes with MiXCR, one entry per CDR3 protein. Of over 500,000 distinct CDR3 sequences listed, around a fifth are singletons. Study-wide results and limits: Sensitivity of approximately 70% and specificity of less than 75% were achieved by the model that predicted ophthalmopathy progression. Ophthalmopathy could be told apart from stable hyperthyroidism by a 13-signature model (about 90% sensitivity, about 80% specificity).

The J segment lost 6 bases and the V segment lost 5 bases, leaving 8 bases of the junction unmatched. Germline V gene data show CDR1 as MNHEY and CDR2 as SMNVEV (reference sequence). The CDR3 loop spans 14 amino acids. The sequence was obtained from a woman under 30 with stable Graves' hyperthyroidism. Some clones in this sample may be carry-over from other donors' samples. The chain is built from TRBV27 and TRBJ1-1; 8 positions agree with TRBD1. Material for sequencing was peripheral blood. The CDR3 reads CASSARQGMAEAFF. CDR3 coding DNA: TGTGCCAGCAGTGCCCGACAGGGGATGGCTGAAGCTTTCTTT.